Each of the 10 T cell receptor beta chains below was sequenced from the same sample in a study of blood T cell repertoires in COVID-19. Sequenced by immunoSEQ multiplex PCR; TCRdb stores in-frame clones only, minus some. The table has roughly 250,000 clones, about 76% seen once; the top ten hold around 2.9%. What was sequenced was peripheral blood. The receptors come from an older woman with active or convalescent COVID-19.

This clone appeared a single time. CDR3 coding DNA: TGTGCCAGCAGGCGGGGGGGGAACAATGAGCAGTTCTTC. This sequence encodes CASRRGGNNEQFF. The chain recombines TRBV5-6 with TRBJ2-1, with TRBD2 matching over 9 bases. J was trimmed by 5 bases and V by 5 bases; bases with no gene match: 2. Germline assignment: CDR1 SGHDT and CDR2 YYEEEE. The CDR3 covers 13 residues. Variable domain in full (rest from reference TRBV5-6 and TRBJ2-1): DAGVTQSPTHLIKTRGQQVTLRCSPKSGHDTVSWYQQALGQGPQFIFQYYEEEERQRGNFPDRFSGHQFPNYSSELNVNALLLGDSALYLCASRRGGNNEQFFGPGTRLTVL.

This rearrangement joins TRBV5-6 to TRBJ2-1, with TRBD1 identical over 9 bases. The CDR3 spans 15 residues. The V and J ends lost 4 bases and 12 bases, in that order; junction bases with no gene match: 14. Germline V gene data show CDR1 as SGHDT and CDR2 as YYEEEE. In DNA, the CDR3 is TGTGCCAGCAGCCCTCGACGACAGGGGGTGAGTGGGCAGTTCTTC. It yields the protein CASSPRRQGVSGQFF.

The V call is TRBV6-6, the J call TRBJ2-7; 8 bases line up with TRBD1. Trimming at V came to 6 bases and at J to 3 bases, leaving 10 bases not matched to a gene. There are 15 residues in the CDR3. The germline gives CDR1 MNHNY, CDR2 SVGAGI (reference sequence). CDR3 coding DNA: TGTGCCAGCAGCCCCGGACAGGGAATGATCTACGAGCAGTACTTC. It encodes CASSPGQGMIYEQYF.

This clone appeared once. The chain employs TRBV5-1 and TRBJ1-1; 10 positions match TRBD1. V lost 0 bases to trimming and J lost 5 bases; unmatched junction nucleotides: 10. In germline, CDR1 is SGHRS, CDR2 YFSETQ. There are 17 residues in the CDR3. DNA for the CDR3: TGCGCCAGCAGCTTGGGGGGACAGGGGCCTTGGAAGACTGAAGCTTTCTTT. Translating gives CASSLGGQGPWKTEAFF.

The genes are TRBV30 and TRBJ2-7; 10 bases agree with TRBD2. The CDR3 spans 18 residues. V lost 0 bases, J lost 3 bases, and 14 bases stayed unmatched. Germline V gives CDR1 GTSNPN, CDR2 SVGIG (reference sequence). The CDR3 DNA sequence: TGTGCCTGGAGTGTACAAGGGGCTAGCGGGGGATCTTACTACGAGCAGTACTTC. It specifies CAWSVQGASGGSYYEQYF.

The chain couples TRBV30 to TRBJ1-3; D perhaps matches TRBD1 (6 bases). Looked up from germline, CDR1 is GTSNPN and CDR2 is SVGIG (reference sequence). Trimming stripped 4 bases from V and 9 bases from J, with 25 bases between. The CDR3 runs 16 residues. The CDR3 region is CAWTGGASRTISTIYF. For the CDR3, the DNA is TGTGCCTGGACCGGGGGGGCCTCACGGACGATCAGCACCATATATTTT.

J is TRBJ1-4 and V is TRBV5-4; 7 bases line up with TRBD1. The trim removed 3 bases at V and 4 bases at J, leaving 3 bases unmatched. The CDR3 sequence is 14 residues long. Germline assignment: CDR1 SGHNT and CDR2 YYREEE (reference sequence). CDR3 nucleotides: TGTGCCAGCAGCTCGACAGGGATTAATGAAAAACTGTTTTTT. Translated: CASSSTGINEKLFF.

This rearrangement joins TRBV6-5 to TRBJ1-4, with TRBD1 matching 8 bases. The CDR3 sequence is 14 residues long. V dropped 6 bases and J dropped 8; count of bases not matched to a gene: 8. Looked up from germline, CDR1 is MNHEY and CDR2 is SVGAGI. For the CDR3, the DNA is TGTGCCAGCAGGGCCGGCAGGGGGCGCGAAAAACTGTTTTTT. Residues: CASRAGRGREKLFF.

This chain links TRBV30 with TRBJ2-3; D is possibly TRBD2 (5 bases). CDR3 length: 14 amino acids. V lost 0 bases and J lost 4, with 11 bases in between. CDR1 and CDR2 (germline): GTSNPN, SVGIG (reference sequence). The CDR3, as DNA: TGTGCCTGGAGTGTAGAGGGCTTGCCAGATACGCAGTATTTT. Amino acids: CAWSVEGLPDTQYF.

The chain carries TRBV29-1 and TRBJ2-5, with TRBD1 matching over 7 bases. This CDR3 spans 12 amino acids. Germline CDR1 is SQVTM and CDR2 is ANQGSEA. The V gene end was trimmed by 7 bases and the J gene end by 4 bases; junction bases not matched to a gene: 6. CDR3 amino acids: CSATGRLETQYF. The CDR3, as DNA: TGCAGCGCGACAGGGCGTCTAGAGACCCAGTACTTC.